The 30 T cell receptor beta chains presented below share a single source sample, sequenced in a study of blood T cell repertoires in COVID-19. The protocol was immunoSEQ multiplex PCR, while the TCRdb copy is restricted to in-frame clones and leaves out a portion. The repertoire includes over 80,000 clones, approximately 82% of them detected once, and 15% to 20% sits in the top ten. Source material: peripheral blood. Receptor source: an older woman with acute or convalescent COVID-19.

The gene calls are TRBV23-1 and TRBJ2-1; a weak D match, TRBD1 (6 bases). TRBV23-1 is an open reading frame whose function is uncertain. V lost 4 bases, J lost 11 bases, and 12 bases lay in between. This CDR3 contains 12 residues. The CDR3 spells CASSLPWGQQFF. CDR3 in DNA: TGCGCCAGCAGTCTCCCGTGGGGGCAGCAGTTCTTC.

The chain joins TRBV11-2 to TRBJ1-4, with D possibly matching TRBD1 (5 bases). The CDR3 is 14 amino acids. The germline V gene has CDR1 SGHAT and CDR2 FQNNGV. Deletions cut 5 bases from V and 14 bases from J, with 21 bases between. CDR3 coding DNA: TGTGCCAGCAGCGTACCAGGGCGAAGAATGGGGCTGTTTTTT. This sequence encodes CASSVPGRRMGLFF.

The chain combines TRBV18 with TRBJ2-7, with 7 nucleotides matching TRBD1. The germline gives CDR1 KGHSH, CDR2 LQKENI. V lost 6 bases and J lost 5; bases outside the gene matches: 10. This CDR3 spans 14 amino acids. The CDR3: CASSPTGTDHEQYF. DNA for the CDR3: TGTGCCAGCTCGCCCACCGGGACAGACCACGAGCAGTACTTC. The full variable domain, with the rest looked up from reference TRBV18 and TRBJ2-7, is NAGVMQNPRHLVRRRGQEARLRCSPMKGHSHVYWYRQLPEEGLKFMVYLQKENIIDESGMPKERFSAEFPKEGPSILRIQQVVRGDSAAYFCASSPTGTDHEQYFGPGTRLTVT.

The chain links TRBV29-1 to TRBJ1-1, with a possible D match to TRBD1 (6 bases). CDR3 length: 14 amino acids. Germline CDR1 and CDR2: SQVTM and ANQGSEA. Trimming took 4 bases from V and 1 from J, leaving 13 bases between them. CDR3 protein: CSVGLGAGNTEAFF. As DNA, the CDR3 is TGCAGCGTTGGTTTGGGGGCGGGGAACACTGAAGCTTTCTTT.

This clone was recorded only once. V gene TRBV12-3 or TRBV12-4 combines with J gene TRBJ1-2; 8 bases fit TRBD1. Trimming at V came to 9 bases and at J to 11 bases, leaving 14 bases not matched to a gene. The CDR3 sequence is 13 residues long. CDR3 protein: CARTLQGAGGYTF. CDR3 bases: TGTGCCAGGACCCTCCAGGGGGCCGGGGGTTACACCTTC.

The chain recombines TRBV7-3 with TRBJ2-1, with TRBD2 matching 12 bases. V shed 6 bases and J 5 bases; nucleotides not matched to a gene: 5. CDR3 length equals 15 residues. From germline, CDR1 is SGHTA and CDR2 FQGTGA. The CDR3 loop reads CASSYGLAGNNEQFF. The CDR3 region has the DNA TGTGCCAGCAGTTACGGACTAGCGGGGAACAATGAGCAGTTCTTC. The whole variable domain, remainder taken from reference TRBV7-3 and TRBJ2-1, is GAGVSQTPSNKVTEKGKYVELRCDPISGHTALYWYRQSLGQGPEFLIYFQGTGAADDSGLPNDRFFAVRPEGSVSTLKIQRTERGDSAVYLCASSYGLAGNNEQFFGPGTRLTVL.

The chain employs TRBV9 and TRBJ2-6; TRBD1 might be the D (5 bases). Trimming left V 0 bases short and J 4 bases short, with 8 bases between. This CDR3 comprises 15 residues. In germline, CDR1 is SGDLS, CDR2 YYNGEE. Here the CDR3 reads CASSVARTGANVLTF. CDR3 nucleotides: TGTGCCAGCAGCGTAGCCCGGACAGGGGCCAACGTCCTGACTTTC. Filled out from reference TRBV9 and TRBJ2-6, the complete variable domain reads DSGVTQTPKHLITATGQRVTLRCSPRSGDLSVYWYQQSLDQGLQFLIQYYNGEERAKGNILERFSAQQFPDLHSELNLSSLELGDSALYFCASSVARTGANVLTFGAGSRLTVL.

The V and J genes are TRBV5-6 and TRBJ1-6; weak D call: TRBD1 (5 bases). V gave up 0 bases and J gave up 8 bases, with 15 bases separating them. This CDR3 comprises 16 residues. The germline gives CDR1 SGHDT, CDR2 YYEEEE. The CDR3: CASSLVGGVIDSPLHF. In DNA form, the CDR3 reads TGTGCCAGCAGCTTGGTCGGGGGGGTTATTGATTCACCCCTCCACTTT.

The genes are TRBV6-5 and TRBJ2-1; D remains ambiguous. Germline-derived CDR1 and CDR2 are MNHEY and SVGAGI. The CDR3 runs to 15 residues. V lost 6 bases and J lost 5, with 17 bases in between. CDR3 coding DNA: TGTGCCAGCAGCCTCCGAGCGTGGAAGGACAATGAGCAGTTCTTC. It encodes CASSLRAWKDNEQFF.

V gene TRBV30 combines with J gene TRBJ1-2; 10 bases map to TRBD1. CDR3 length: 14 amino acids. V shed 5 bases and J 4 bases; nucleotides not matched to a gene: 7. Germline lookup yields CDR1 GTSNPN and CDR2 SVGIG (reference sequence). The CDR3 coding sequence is TGTGCCTGGGCGCCGGGACAGGGGACCTATGGCTACACCTTC. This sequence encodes CAWAPGQGTYGYTF.

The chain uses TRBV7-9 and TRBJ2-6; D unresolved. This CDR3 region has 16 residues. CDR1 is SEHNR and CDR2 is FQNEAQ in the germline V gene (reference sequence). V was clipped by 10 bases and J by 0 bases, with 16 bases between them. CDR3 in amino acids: CATRTGENSGANVLTF. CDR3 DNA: TGTGCCACCAGGACGGGTGAAAACTCTGGGGCCAACGTCCTGACTTTC.

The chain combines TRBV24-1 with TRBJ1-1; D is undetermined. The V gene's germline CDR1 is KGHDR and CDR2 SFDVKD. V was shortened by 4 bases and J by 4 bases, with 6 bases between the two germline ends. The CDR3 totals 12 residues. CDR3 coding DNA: TGTGCCACCAGTGACGGGATCACTGAAGCTTTCTTT. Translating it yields CATSDGITEAFF.

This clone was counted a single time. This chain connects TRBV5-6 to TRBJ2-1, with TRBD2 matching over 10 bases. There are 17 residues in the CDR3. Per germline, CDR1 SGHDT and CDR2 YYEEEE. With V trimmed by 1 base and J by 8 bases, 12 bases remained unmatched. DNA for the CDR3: TGTGCCAGCAGCTTGTTTAGCGGGAGGCTCTTGGGGGATGAGCAGTTCTTC. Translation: CASSLFSGRLLGDEQFF.

The CDR3 DNA follows: TGTGCCTGGAGTGTTTATAGGTCGGGGACGGGAGTCACCGGGGAGCTGTTTTTT. Its translation: CAWSVYRSGTGVTGELFF. V usage is TRBV30 and J usage is TRBJ2-2, with TRBD2 as a possible D gene (6 bases). The CDR3 has 18 residues. V shed 0 bases and J shed 4 bases, with 21 bases lying between them. Germline V gives CDR1 GTSNPN, CDR2 SVGIG (reference sequence).

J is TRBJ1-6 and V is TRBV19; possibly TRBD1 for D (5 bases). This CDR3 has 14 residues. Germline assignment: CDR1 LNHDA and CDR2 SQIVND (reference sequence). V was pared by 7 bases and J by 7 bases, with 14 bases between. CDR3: CASTDIQVNSPLHF. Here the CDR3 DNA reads TGTGCCAGTACTGACATACAGGTGAATTCACCCCTCCACTTT. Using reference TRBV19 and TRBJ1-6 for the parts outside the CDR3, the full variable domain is DGGITQSPKYLFRKEGQNVTLSCEQNLNHDAMYWYRQDPGQGLRLIYYSQIVNDFQKGDIAEGYSVSREKKESFPLTVTSAQKNPTAFYLCASTDIQVNSPLHFGNGTRLTVT.

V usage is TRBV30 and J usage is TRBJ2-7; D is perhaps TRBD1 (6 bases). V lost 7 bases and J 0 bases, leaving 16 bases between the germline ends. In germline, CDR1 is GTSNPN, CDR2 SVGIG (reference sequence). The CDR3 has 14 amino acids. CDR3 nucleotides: TGTGCCTTCGCTTCCCAGGGGTCCTCCTACGAGCAGTACTTC. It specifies CAFASQGSSYEQYF.

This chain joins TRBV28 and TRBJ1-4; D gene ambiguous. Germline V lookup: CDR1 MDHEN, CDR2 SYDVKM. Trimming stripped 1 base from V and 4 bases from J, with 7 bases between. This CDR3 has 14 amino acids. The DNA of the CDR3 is TGTGCCAGCAGTTTATTGTACGGTAATGAAAAACTGTTTTTT. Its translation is CASSLLYGNEKLFF.

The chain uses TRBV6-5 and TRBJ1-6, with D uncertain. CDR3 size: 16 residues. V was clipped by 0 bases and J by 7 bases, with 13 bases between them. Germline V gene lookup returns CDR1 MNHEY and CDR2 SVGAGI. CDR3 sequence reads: CASSYSLQIINSPLHF. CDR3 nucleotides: TGTGCCAGCAGTTACTCTTTGCAGATAATCAATTCACCCCTCCACTTT.

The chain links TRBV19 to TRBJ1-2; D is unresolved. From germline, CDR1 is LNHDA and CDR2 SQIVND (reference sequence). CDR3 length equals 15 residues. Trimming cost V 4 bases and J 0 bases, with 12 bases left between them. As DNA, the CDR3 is TGTGCCAGTAGTACCACCGGGAGCCCTAACTATGGCTACACCTTC. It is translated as CASSTTGSPNYGYTF.

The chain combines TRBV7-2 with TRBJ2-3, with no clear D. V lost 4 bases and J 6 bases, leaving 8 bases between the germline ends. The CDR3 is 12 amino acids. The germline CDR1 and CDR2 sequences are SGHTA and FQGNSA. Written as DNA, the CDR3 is TGTGCCAGCAGCTCCCGCAGGGATACGCAGTATTTT. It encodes CASSSRRDTQYF.

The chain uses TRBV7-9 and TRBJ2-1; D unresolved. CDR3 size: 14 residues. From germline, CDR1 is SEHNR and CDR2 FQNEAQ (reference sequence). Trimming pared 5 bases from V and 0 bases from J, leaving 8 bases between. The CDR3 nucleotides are TGTGCCAGCAGCCCCCCTAGCTCCTACAATGAGCAGTTCTTC. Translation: CASSPPSSYNEQFF.

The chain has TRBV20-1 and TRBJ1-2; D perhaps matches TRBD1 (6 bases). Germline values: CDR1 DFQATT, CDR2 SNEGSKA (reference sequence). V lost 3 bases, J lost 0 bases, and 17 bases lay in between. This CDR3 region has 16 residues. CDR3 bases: TGCAGTGCTAGTTTACCAGGGGTGCAAGCTAACTATGGCTACACCTTC. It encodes CSASLPGVQANYGYTF.

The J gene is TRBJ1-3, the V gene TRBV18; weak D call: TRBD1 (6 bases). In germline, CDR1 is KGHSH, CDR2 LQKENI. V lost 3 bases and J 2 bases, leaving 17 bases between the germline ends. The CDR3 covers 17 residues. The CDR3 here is CASSPVQGNVAGNTIYF. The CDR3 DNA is TGTGCCAGCTCACCCGTACAGGGTAACGTGGCTGGAAACACCATATATTTT.

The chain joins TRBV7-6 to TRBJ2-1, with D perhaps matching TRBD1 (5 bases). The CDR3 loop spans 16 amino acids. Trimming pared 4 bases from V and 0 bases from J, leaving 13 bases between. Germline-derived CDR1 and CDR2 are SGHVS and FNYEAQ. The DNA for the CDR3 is TGTGCCAGCAGCTCAGGACAACGTAGCTCCTACAATGAGCAGTTCTTC. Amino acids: CASSSGQRSSYNEQFF.

This CDR3 is CASGQGPYNEQFF. The CDR3 DNA sequence: TGTGCCAGCGGTCAGGGGCCCTACAATGAGCAGTTCTTC. The V call is TRBV9, the J call TRBJ2-1; D possibly corresponds to TRBD1 (6 bases). The CDR3 length is 13 residues. Germline V lookup: CDR1 SGDLS, CDR2 YYNGEE. V was trimmed by 7 bases and J by 2 bases, leaving 10 bases between them. Full variable domain (outside the CDR3, taken from reference TRBV9 and TRBJ2-1): DSGVTQTPKHLITATGQRVTLRCSPRSGDLSVYWYQQSLDQGLQFLIQYYNGEERAKGNILERFSAQQFPDLHSELNLSSLELGDSALYFCASGQGPYNEQFFGPGTRLTVL.

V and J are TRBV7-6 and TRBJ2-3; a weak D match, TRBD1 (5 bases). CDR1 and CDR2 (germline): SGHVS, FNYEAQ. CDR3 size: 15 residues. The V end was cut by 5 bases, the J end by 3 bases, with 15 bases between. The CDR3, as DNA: TGTGCCAGCAGCGCCCAAAGGACAACAACAGATACGCAGTATTTT. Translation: CASSAQRTTTDTQYF.

This CDR3 reads CASSPPAGPGHF. The CDR3 DNA follows: TGTGCCAGTAGTCCCCCCGCAGGTCCAGGGCATTTT. The chain carries TRBV19 and TRBJ1-5; D gene ambiguous. Germline CDR1 LNHDA, CDR2 SQIVND (reference sequence). The V gene lost 5 bases and the J gene lost 15 bases, with 17 bases spanning the gap. This CDR3 has 12 residues.

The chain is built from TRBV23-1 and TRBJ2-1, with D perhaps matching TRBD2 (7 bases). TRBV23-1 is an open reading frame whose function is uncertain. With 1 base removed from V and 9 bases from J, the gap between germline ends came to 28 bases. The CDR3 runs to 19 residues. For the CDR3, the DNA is TGCGCCAGCAGTCAATTTGGAAGGGGAGGGGGAAGGGCGGTCGGTGAGCAGTTCTTC. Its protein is CASSQFGRGGGRAVGEQFF.

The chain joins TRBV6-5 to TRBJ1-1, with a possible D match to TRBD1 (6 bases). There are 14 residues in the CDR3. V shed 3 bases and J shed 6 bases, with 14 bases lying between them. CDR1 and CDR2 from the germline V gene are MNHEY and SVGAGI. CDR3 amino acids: CASSYGTGLAEAFF. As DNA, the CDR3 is TGTGCCAGCAGTTATGGAACAGGGTTGGCTGAAGCTTTCTTT.

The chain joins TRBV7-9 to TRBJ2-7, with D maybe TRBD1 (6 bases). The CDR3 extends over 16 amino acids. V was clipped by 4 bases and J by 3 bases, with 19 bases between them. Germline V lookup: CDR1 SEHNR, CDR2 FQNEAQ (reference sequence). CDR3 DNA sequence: TGTGCCAGCAGCTCACCTGGACAGTCCCGCGACTACGAGCAGTACTTC. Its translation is CASSSPGQSRDYEQYF.